This T cell receptor (beta chain) was obtained from a study of blood T cell repertoires in COVID-19. This clone came up many times. CDR3 length: 15 amino acids. Germline CDR1 is KGHDR and CDR2 is SFDVKD. V gave up 5 bases and J gave up 8 bases; unmatched junction bases: 8. The data were produced by immunoSEQ multiplex PCR, yet TCRdb's version contains in-frame clones alone and is incomplete. In the table there are 350,000 to 400,000 clones, more than 70% of which are singletons. The chain combines TRBV24-1 with TRBJ2-1; 10 positions agree with TRBD2. Material for sequencing was PBMCs or T cells enriched from blood (not recorded which). The sequence was obtained from a man aged 40-50 years in a cohort exposed to, infected with or recovered from COVID-19 (not recorded which). The CDR3 here is CATSGGLAEVDEQFF. The CDR3 region has the DNA TGTGCCACCAGTGGCGGACTAGCGGAGGTCGATGAGCAGTTCTTC.